The clone carrying this TCR beta chain was detected only a few times. Its target is not known. The entry originates in a study of blood T cells in healthy people across ages. Looking at the study overall: Template switching captured about one barcoded beta molecule per two T cells.

Primed by a sample-barcoded 5' primer and a J-beta primer mix, a second PCR proceeded for roughly 7 to 12 cycles. TCRdb re-called the 5' RACE reads through MiXCR, storing one row per CDR3 protein. The sample lists hundreds of thousands of distinct CDR3 sequences; roughly 41% were seen once. This CDR3 has 15 residues. Trimming removed 5 bases from V and 7 bases from J; junction bases left unmatched: 6. Germline CDR1 SGHTA, CDR2 FQGTGA. Per-sample yields of isolated PBMCs were at least 6.5 million. Total RNA extraction produced at least 5 micrograms (per sample) for the study. Study results and limitations: Higher diversity, along with more naive CD4+ cells, distinguished long-lived donors from aged donors.

The genes are TRBV7-3 and TRBJ2-1; 12 bases match TRBD2. The material sequenced was blood. This receptor was obtained from a man older than 75 in good health. CDR3 bases: TGTGCCAGCAGCCCGGGACTAGCGGGCTTGAATGAGCAGTTCTTC. Its protein product is CASSPGLAGLNEQFF.